A single T cell receptor (beta chain) is shown here with its context. Its antigen remains unknown. Through a sample-barcoded 5' primer and a J-beta primer mix, a second PCR was run for about 7 to 12 cycles. TCRdb reprocessed the 5' RACE reads with MiXCR, giving one entry per CDR3 protein. The top ten clones hold approximately 7% of a sample with about 1.4 million distinct CDR3 sequences, around 55% of them seen once. The data derive from a study of blood T cells in healthy people across ages. Findings and caveats of the study: Donor CMV status was unknown, possibly confounding expanded clonotype changes. Per million T cells, TCR beta diversity dropped about linearly as age rose.

The J segment lost 1 base and the V segment lost 5 bases, leaving 7 bases of the junction unmatched. Germline assignment: CDR1 SGHVS and CDR2 FNYEAQ. The CDR3 totals 15 residues. Donor samples were obtained from healthy Caucasian individuals from Russia, aged 6 to 90. Isolation yielded PBMCs, at least 7 million per sample, in every case. V and J are TRBV7-6 and TRBJ2-5, with 7 bases identical to TRBD1. The clonotype originates from a man aged 18 to 30 in good health. Sequenced sample: blood. The CDR3 DNA follows: TGTGCCAGCAGCACCCGGGGACAGTCCCAAGAGACCCAGTACTTC. This translates into CASSTRGQSQETQYF.